What follows are 10 T cell receptor beta chains derived from one specimen sequenced in a study of blood T cells in healthy people across ages. Together with a sample-barcoded 5' primer, a J-beta primer mix was included in a second PCR lasting 7 to 11 cycles. TCRdb re-called the 5' RACE reads with MiXCR, one entry per CDR3 protein. The sample shows some 930,000 distinct CDR3 sequences, almost 30% of them seen only once. This same sample was also taken into another study, of T cells of mothers and their children.

Sequencing input: blood. These receptors originate from a middle-aged woman in good health.

This clonotype was found a few times. The rearrangement uses TRBV29-1 and TRBJ2-3; tentative D call: TRBD1 (5 bases). This CDR3 is 14 amino acids long. CDR1 and CDR2 (germline): SQVTM, ANQGSEA. Trimming cost V 4 bases and J 4 bases, with 15 bases left between them. Here the CDR3 DNA reads TGCAGCGTTGTGGTTAGGGGTCCGGCAGATACGCAGTATTTT. Its protein is CSVVVRGPADTQYF.

This chain uses TRBV4-3 with TRBJ1-5; no reliable D call. Germline V gene sequence: CDR1 LGHNA, CDR2 YSLEER. Between the trimmed V and J ends, which lost 0 bases and 13 bases, there was a span of 16 bases. The CDR3 consists of 14 residues. Here the CDR3 reads CASSQELEPTVQHF. The CDR3 region has the DNA TGCGCCAGCAGCCAAGAATTGGAACCAACCGTACAGCATTTT.

This chain joins TRBV13 and TRBJ2-7, with D perhaps TRBD1 or TRBD2 (5 bases each). CDR3 size: 14 residues. Germline CDR1 and CDR2: PRHDT and FYEKMQ (reference sequence). Deletions cut 8 bases from V and 1 base from J, with 15 bases between. The CDR3, as DNA: TGTGCCAGCTCCAAGGGACGAATGTCCTACGAGCAGTACTTC. This gives the protein CASSKGRMSYEQYF.

This clonotype has a count of ten or more. The chain links TRBV11-2 to TRBJ2-3; D is uncertain. Trimming left V 0 bases short and J 4 bases short, with 11 bases between. In germline, CDR1 is SGHAT, CDR2 FQNNGV. This CDR3 has 15 amino acids. The CDR3 is CASSLDPMLADTQYF. CDR3 coding DNA: TGTGCCAGCAGCTTAGACCCAATGCTGGCAGATACGCAGTATTTT.

J is TRBJ2-7 and V is TRBV28; D possibly corresponds to TRBD1 (6 bases). This CDR3 comprises 16 residues. Between the trimmed V and J ends, which lost 3 bases and 1 base, there was a span of 16 bases. CDR1 and CDR2 (germline): MDHEN, SYDVKM. CDR3 protein: CASSFPQGMRSYEQYF. The CDR3 region has the DNA TGTGCCAGCAGTTTCCCCCAGGGGATGAGGTCCTACGAGCAGTACTTC.

V usage is TRBV20-1 and J usage is TRBJ2-7; D remains ambiguous. Trimming removed 3 bases at V and 0 bases at J, with 18 bases between. The CDR3 loop spans 16 amino acids. Germline-derived CDR1 and CDR2 are DFQATT and SNEGSKA (reference sequence). The DNA for the CDR3 is TGCAGTGCTAGGGATTTATCCGCGGCCTACTCCTACGAGCAGTACTTC. Its protein is CSARDLSAAYSYEQYF.

This sequence joins TRBV19 and TRBJ2-1; D may match TRBD1 or TRBD2 (5 bases each). Germline CDR1 is LNHDA and CDR2 is SQIVND (reference sequence). The CDR3 is 15 residues long. Trimming took 2 bases from V and 4 from J, leaving 12 bases between them. This chain's CDR3 is CASSIRQGVYNEQFF. The DNA of the CDR3 is TGTGCCAGTAGTATAAGGCAGGGAGTTTACAATGAGCAGTTCTTC.

This clonotype was seen a few times. The genes are TRBV20-1 and TRBJ2-7; 7 nucleotides line up with TRBD2. With 0 bases clipped from V and 2 bases from J, the junction kept 7 bases outside the gene matches. Germline V gives CDR1 DFQATT, CDR2 SNEGSKA (reference sequence). This CDR3 region has 15 residues. The CDR3 is CSARDNGGFTYEQYF. Written as DNA, the CDR3 is TGCAGTGCTAGAGATAACGGGGGGTTCACCTACGAGCAGTACTTC.

This clonotype occurred many times. This chain links TRBV2 with TRBJ2-7, with 8 bases aligning to TRBD2. Trimming cost V 6 bases and J 4 bases; bases outside gene matches: 8. The CDR3 sequence is 14 residues long. Germline CDR1 SNHLY, CDR2 FYNNEI. CDR3 in DNA: TGTGCCAGCAGAGGAGGGTTAGCGGGGTACGAGCAGTACTTC. Translating it yields CASRGGLAGYEQYF. Together with reference TRBV2 and TRBJ2-7, the CDR3 gives the full variable domain: EPEVTQTPSHQVTQMGQEVILRCVPISNHLYFYWYRQILGQKVEFLVSFYNNEISEKSEIFDDQFSVERPDGSNFTLKIRSTKLEDSAMYFCASRGGLAGYEQYFGPGTRLTVT.

The chain has TRBV15 and TRBJ1-6; 9 bases match TRBD1. The CDR3 covers 15 residues. J lost 5 bases, V lost 3 bases, and 2 bases had no gene match. Germline V lookup: CDR1 LNHNV, CDR2 YYDKDF (reference sequence). The CDR3 nucleotides read TGTGCCACCAGCAGCCGGGACAGGGATAATTCACCCCTCCACTTT. Translation: CATSSRDRDNSPLHF.